Sequencing of this TCR beta chain was carried out in a study of T cell repertoires in cytomegalovirus infection. Each CDR3 protein gets one entry after TCRdb re-called the reads with MiXCR. Of about 150,000 distinct CDR3 sequences in the sample, 23% were seen once. Ten or more counts support this clonotype. The germline V gene encodes CDR1 SGHVS and CDR2 FQNEAQ. CDR3 length: 16 residues. After removal of 4 bases from V and 6 bases from J, the junction contained 10 bases not matched to a gene. This TCR came from a human donor in good health (CMV status not recorded). Some clones in this sample may be carry-over from other donors' samples. The source material was PBMCs. This chain links TRBV7-8 with TRBJ2-5; 11 bases match TRBD1. The CDR3 DNA follows: TGTGCCAGCAGCTACGGACAGGGGGCTCCCGAACAGACCCAGTACTTC. Amino acids: CASSYGQGAPEQTQYF.